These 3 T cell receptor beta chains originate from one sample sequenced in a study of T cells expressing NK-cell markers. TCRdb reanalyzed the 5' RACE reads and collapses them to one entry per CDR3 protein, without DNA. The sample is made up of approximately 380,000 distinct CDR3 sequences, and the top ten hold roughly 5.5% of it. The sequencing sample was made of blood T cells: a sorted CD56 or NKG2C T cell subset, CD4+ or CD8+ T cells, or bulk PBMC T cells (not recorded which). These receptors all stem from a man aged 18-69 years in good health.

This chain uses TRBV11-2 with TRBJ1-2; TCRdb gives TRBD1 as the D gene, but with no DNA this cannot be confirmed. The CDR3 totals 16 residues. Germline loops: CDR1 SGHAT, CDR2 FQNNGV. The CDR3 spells CASSHPPPGGVGGYTF.

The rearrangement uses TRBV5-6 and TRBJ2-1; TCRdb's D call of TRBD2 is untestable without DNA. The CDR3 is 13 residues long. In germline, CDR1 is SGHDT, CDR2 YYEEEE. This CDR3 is CATLGRDSHEQFF.

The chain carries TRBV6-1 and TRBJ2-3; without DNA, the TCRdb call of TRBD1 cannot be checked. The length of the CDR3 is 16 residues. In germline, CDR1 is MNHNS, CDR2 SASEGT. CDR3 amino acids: CASTRGRGESTDTQYF.